This T cell receptor (beta chain) was sequenced in a study of blood T cell repertoires in COVID-19. The authors' processing: Amplification from reference gene primers served as the basis for estimated nucleated cell counts. The repertoire was sequenced with immunoSEQ multiplex PCR; TCRdb's copy has only in-frame clones and lacks some. D and trimming come from the DNA, and the V and J calls and clone size come from that table. The sample contains some 490,000 clones, roughly nine tenths of which appear only once. In germline, CDR1 is SGHRS, CDR2 YFSETQ. V shed 1 base, J shed 4 bases, and the junction held 4 bases outside the gene matches. The CDR3 totals 14 residues.

This sequence joins TRBV5-1 and TRBJ2-7, with 8 bases fitting TRBD1. The sample consisted of PBMCs or T cells enriched from blood (not recorded which). The source of this sequence is a woman in her sixties who had recovered from COVID-19. CDR3 sequence: CASSLTGGTYEQYF. CDR3 nucleotide sequence: TGCGCCAGCAGCTTGACAGGGGGTACGTACGAGCAGTACTTC.